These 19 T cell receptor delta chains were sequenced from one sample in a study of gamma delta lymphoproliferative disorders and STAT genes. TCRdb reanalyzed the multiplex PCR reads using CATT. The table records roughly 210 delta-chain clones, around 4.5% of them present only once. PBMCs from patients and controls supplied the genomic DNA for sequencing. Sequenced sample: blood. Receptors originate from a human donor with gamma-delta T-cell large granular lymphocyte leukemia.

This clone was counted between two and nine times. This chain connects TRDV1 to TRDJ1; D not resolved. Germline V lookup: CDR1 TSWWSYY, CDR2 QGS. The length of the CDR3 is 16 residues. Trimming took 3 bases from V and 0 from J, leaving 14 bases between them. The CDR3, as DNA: TGTGCTCTTGGGGAGCTGCGCTACCCGTACACCGATAAACTCATCTTT. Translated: CALGELRYPYTDKLIF.

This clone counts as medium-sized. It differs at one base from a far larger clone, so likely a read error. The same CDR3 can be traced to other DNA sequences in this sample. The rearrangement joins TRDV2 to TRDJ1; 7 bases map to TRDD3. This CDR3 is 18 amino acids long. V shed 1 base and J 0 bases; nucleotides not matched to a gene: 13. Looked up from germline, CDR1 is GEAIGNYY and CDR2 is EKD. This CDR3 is CACDTVVRGDLNTDKLIF. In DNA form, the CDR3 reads TGTGCCTGTGACACGGTGGTTAGGGGGGATCTCAACACCGATAAACTCATCTTT.

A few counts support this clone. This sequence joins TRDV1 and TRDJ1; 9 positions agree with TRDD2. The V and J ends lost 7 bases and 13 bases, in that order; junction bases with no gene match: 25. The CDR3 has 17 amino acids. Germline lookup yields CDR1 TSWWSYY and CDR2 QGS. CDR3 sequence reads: CALDPSGLPTRTAPRIF. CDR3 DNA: TGTGCTCTTGACCCAAGCGGCCTTCCTACGCGTACTGCCCCCCGCATCTTT.

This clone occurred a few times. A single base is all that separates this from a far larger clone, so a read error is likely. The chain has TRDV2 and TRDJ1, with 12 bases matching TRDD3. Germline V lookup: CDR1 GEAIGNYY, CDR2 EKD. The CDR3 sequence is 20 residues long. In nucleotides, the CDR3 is TGTGCCTGTGACACCCTAACTTCTCCTGGGGGATACGCCGCCACCGATAACCTCATCTTT. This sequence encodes CACDTLTSPGGYAATDNLIF.

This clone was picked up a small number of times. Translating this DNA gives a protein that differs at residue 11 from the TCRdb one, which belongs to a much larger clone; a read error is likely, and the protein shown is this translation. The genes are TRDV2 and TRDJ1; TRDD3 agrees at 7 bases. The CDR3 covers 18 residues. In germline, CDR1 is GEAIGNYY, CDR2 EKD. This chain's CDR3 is CACDTVVRGDFNTDKLIF. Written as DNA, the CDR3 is TGTGCTTGTGACACGGTAGTTAGGGGGGATTTCAACACCGATAAACTCATCTTT.

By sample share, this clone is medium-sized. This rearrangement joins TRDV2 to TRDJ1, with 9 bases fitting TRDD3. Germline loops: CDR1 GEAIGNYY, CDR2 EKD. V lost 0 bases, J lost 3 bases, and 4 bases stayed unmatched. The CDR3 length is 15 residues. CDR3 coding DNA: TGTGCCTGTGACACCGTGGGGGGATACTCCGATAAACTCATCTTT. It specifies CACDTVGGYSDKLIF.

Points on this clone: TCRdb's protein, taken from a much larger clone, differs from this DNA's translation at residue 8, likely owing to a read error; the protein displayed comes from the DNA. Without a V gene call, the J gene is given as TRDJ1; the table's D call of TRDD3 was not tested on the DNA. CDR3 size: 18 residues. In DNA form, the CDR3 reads TGTGCCTGTGACACGGTAGTTCTGGGGGATCTCAACACCGATAAACTCATCTTT. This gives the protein CACDTVVLGDLNTDKLIF.

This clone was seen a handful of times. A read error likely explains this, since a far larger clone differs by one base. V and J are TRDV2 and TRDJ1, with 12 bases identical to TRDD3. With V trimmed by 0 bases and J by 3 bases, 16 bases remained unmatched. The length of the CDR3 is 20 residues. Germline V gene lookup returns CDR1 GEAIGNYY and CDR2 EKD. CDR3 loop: CACDTLTSPGGYAAADKLIF. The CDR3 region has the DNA TGTGCCTGTGACACCCTAACTTCTCCTGGGGGATACGCCGCCGCCGATAAACTCATCTTT.

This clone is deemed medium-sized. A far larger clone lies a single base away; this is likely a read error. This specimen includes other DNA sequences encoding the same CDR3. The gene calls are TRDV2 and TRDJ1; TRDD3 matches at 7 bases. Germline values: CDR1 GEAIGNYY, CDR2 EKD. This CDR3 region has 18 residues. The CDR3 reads CACDTVVRGDLNTDKLIF. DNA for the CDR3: TGTGCCTGTGACACGGTAGTTAGGGGGGATCTCAACACCGATAAACTTATCTTT.

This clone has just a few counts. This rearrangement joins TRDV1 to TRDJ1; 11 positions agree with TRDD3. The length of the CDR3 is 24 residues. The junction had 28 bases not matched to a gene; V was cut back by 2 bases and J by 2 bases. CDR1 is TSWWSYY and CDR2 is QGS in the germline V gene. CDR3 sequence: CALGETGLFRNLYWGIGGTDKLIF. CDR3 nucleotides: TGTGCTCTTGGGGAAACTGGTCTCTTCCGAAACCTCTACTGGGGGATAGGGGGGACCGATAAACTCATCTTT.

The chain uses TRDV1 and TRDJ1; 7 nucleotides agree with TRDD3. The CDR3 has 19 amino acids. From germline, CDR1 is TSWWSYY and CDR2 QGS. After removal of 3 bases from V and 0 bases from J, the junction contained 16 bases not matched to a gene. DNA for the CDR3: TGTGCTCTTGGGGATCTACCACGAGGCTGGGGGTTTTACACCGATAAACTCATCTTT. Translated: CALGDLPRGWGFYTDKLIF.

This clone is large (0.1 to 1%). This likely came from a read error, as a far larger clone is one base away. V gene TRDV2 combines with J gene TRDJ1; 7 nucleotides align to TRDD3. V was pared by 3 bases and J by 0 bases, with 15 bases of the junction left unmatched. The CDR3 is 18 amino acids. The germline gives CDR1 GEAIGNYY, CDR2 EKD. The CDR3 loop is CACDAVVRGDLNTDKLIF. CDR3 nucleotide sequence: TGTGCCTGTGACGCGGTAGTTAGGGGGGATCTCAACACCGATAAACTCATCTTT.

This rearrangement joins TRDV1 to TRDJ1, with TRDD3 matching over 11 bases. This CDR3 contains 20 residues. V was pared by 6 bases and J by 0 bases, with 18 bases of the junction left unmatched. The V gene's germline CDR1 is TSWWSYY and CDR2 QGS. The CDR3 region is CALGGGGNRVGDTYTDKLIF. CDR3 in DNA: TGTGCTCTTGGAGGCGGGGGAAATCGGGTGGGGGATACGTACACCGATAAACTCATCTTT.

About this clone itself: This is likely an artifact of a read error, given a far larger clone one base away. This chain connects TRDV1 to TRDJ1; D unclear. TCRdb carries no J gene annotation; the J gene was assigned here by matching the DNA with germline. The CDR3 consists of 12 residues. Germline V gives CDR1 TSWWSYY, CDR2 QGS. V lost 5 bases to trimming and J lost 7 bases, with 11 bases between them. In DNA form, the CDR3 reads TGTGCTCTTGGGTTCTATTCCCTTAAACTCATCTTT. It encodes CALGFYSLKLIF.

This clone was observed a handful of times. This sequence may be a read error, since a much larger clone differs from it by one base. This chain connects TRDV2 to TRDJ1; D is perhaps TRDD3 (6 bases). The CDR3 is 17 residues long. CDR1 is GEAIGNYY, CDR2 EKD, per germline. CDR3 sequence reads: CACGTVELGAYTDKLIF. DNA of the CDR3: TGTGCCTGTGGCACCGTGGAGTTGGGGGCCTACACCGATAAACTCATCTTT.

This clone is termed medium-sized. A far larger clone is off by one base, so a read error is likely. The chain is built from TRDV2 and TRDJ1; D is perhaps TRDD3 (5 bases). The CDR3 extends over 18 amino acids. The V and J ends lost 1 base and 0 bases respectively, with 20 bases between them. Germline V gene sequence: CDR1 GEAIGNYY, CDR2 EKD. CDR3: CACDTVVRRDLNTDKLIF. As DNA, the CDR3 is TGTGCCTGTGACACGGTAGTTAGGAGGGATCTCAACACCGATAAACTCATCTTT.

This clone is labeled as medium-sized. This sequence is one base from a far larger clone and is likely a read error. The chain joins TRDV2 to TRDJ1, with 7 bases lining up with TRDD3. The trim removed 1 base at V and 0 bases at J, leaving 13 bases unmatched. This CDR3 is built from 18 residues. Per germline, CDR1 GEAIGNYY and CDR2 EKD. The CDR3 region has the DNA TGTGCCTGTGACACGGTAGTTAGGGGGGATCTCGACACCGATAAACTCATCTTT. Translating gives CACDTVVRGDLDTDKLIF.

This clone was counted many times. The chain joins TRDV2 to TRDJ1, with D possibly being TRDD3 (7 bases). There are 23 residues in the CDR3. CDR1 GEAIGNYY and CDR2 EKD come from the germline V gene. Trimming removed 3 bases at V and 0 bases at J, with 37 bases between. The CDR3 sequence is CACDPRPSPSSWGRSQYTDKLIF. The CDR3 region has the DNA TGTGCCTGTGACCCTAGACCTTCCCCCTCCTCGTGGGGGAGAAGCCAGTACACCGATAAACTCATCTTT.

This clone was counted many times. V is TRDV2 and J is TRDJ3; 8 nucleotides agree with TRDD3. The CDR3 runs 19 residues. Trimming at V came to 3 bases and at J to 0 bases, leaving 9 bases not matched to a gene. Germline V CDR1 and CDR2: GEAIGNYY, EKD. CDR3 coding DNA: TGTGCCTGTGACGCTACTGGGGGTTCCAGCTCCTGGGACACCCGACAGATGTTTTTC. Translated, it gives CACDATGGSSSWDTRQMFF.